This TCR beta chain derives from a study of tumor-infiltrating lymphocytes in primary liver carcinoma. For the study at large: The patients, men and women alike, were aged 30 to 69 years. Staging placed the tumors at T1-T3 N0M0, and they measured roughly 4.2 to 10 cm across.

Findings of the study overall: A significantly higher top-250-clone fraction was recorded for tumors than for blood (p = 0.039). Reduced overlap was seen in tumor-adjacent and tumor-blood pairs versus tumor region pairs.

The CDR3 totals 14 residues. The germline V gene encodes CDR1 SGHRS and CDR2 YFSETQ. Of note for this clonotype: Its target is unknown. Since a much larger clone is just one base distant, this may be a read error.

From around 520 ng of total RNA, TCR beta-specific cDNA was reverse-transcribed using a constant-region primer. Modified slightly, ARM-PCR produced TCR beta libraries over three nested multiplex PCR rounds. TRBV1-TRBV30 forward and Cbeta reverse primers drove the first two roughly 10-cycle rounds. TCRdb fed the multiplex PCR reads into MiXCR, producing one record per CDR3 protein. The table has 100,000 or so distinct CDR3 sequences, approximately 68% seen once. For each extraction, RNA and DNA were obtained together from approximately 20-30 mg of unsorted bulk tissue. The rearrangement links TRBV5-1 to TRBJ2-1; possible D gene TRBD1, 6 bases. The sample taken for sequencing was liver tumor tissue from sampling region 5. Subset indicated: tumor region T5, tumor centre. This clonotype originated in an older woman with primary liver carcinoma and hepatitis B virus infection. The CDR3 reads CTSRQDSSNNEQFF. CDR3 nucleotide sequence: TGCACCAGCCGACAGGACAGTAGTAACAATGAGCAGTTCTTC.